This TCR beta chain was recovered during a study of cytomegalovirus exposure and HLA in healthy donors. The length of the CDR3 is 15 residues. Trimming removed 5 bases from V and 2 bases from J, with 15 bases in between. The germline CDR1 and CDR2 sequences are MGHRA and YSYEKL. Both 60 Vbeta primers and 13 Jbeta primers went into the PCR. The repertoire was sequenced with immunoSEQ multiplex PCR; TCRdb's copy has only in-frame clones and lacks some. The sample has about 150,000 clones, over 75% seen once; the top ten hold approximately 1.5%. This chain connects TRBV4-1 to TRBJ1-1; D is unresolved. Sample: PBMCs. The receptor was derived from a woman between 25 and 40 years old in good health and CMV-seronegative. The CDR3, as DNA: TGCGCCAGCAGCACTCTGAAAGAGGGCAACACTGAAGCTTTCTTT. Encoded protein: CASSTLKEGNTEAFF.